The 14 T cell receptor beta chains reported below all come from one sample, sequenced in a study of vaccination and CD4 T cells after COVID-19. Sequencing of DNA taken from cultured CD4+ T cells relied on the Oncomine TCR Beta short-read assay. TCRdb ran MiXCR on the PCR reads and lists one entry per CDR3 protein. The top ten hold around 19% of the sample, which has approximately 7,000 distinct CDR3 sequences, roughly 38% seen once. These TCRs' antigens remain unknown. The treatment is: roughly ten-day PBMC culture with coronavirus spike peptide pools or control peptides (ViraFEST assay). Harvesting of the unexposed donor's CD4+ T cells predated the COVID-19 pandemic (2011-2018). Sequenced input: CD4+ T cells from blood, cultured in vitro. Source of these receptors: a human donor in good health.

This clonotype was seen only a few times. The chain employs TRBV7-9 and TRBJ1-2; D gene ambiguous. Germline CDR1 and CDR2: SEHNR and FQNEAQ (reference sequence). The CDR3 sequence is 13 residues long. The V end lost 5 bases, the J end lost 1 base, and 8 bases lay between the germline ends. The chain's CDR3 is CASSRANNYGYTF. CDR3 coding DNA: TGTGCCAGCAGCCGGGCCAATAACTATGGCTACACCTTC.

This rearrangement joins TRBV7-2 to TRBJ2-5; D uncertain. From germline, CDR1 is SGHTA and CDR2 FQGNSA. This CDR3 is 11 amino acids long. V dropped 3 bases and J dropped 5 bases, with 4 bases sitting between them. The CDR3 protein is CASSFRETQYF. The DNA for the CDR3 is TGTGCCAGCAGCTTCCGGGAGACCCAGTACTTC.

The V and J genes are TRBV6-1 and TRBJ1-1; D is undetermined. This CDR3 region has 14 residues. Per the germline V gene, CDR1 is MNHNS and CDR2 is SASEGT. Trimming took off 10 bases at V and 0 bases at J, with 15 bases between the two ends. The CDR3 DNA sequence: TGTGCCACCGACCGTCGGGAGCTGAACACTGAAGCTTTCTTT. Protein sequence: CATDRRELNTEAFF.

This chain connects TRBV6-1 to TRBJ1-3, with a possible D match to TRBD1 (5 bases). Trimming removed 2 bases at V and 0 bases at J, with 11 bases between. Per the germline V gene, CDR1 is MNHNS and CDR2 is SASEGT. CDR3 length: 16 amino acids. In DNA, the CDR3 is TGTGCCAGCAGTGAACAGGGACTGAACTCTGGAAACACCATATATTTT. It codes for CASSEQGLNSGNTIYF.

J is TRBJ2-5 and V is TRBV7-6, with 9 bases aligning to TRBD1. Germline V CDR1 and CDR2: SGHVS, FNYEAQ. The junction had 11 bases not matched to a gene; V was cut back by 6 bases and J by 3 bases. The length of the CDR3 is 16 residues. CDR3 region: CASSRVPGQGEETQYF. The DNA for the CDR3 is TGTGCCAGCAGTCGTGTCCCGGGACAGGGAGAAGAGACCCAGTACTTC.

J is TRBJ2-3 and V is TRBV19; 8 nucleotides match TRBD2. V lost 7 bases, J lost 1 base, and 1 base stayed unmatched. The CDR3 totals 13 residues. Germline loops: CDR1 LNHDA, CDR2 SQIVND (reference sequence). CDR3: CASTRGGTDTQYF. CDR3 sequence (DNA): TGTGCCAGTACGCGGGGGGGCACAGATACGCAGTATTTT. Complete variable domain (other parts from reference TRBV19 and TRBJ2-3): DGGITQSPKYLFRKEGQNVTLSCEQNLNHDAMYWYRQDPGQGLRLIYYSQIVNDFQKGDIAEGYSVSREKKESFPLTVTSAQKNPTAFYLCASTRGGTDTQYFGPGTRLTVL.

V gene TRBV2 combines with J gene TRBJ1-1; D unclear. Germline-derived CDR1 and CDR2 are SNHLY and FYNNEI. The CDR3 is 14 residues long. Trimming took off 1 base at V and 0 bases at J, with 6 bases between the two ends. For the CDR3, the DNA is TGTGCCAGCAGTGAAGAACAGATGAACACTGAAGCTTTCTTT. This gives the protein CASSEEQMNTEAFF.

The rearrangement uses TRBV15 and TRBJ1-1, with D possibly matching TRBD1 (5 bases). The CDR3 runs to 15 residues. Germline V gives CDR1 LNHNV, CDR2 YYDKDF (reference sequence). Trimming cost V 0 bases and J 2 bases, with 10 bases left between them. In DNA form, the CDR3 reads TGTGCCACCAGCAGAGAATTTGGGGCCAACACTGAAGCTTTCTTT. Amino acids: CATSREFGANTEAFF.

This clonotype was found a few times. The V call is TRBV20-1, the J call TRBJ2-1; D is possibly TRBD1 (6 bases). CDR3 length equals 15 residues. V was trimmed by 6 bases and J by 0 bases, leaving 15 bases between them. Germline CDR1 DFQATT, CDR2 SNEGSKA (reference sequence). The CDR3 DNA follows: TGCAGTGCCCCAAACAGGGCACGCTCCTACAATGAGCAGTTCTTC. Translating it yields CSAPNRARSYNEQFF.

The V call is TRBV12-5, the J call TRBJ2-5, with D tentatively TRBD2 (5 bases). Germline CDR1 reads LGHNT; CDR2 reads FRNRAP. CDR3 size: 13 residues. Trimming pared 5 bases from V and 5 bases from J, leaving 12 bases between. The CDR3 sequence: CASGPSRGETQYF. CDR3 nucleotide sequence: TGTGCTAGTGGTCCCTCCCGAGGGGAGACCCAGTACTTC.

V is TRBV15 and J is TRBJ2-3; TRBD1 matches 7 bases. The V segment lost 2 bases and the J segment 0 bases; nucleotides outside the gene matches: 5. This CDR3 comprises 16 residues. Germline CDR1 LNHNV, CDR2 YYDKDF (reference sequence). CDR3 protein: CATSRNDRASTDTQYF. The CDR3 DNA is TGTGCCACCAGCAGAAACGACAGGGCCAGCACAGATACGCAGTATTTT.

This clonotype is medium-sized (0.01 to 0.1%) by share. This chain joins TRBV20-1 and TRBJ1-6; D gene unclear. The germline gives CDR1 DFQATT, CDR2 SNEGSKA (reference sequence). This CDR3 region has 14 residues. The ends were cut back, 1 base at V and 6 bases at J, with 10 bases in the middle. The CDR3 protein is CSARVVGFNSPLHF. CDR3 DNA: TGCAGTGCTAGAGTAGTCGGTTTTAATTCACCCCTCCACTTT.

This rearrangement joins TRBV6-1 to TRBJ2-3, with TRBD2 as a possible D gene (6 bases). Per the germline V gene, CDR1 is MNHNS and CDR2 is SASEGT. The length of the CDR3 is 14 residues. Trimming left V 5 bases short and J 2 bases short, with 11 bases between. The CDR3 loop reads CASSRRDSTDTQYF. The CDR3, as DNA: TGTGCCAGCAGTAGACGGGACTCCACAGATACGCAGTATTTT.

The J gene is TRBJ1-5, the V gene TRBV5-8, with D possibly TRBD1 on 5 matching bases. V lost 0 bases to trimming and J lost 0 bases, with 7 bases between them. Germline V gene sequence: CDR1 SGHTS, CDR2 YDEGEE. The CDR3 length is 15 residues. Written as DNA, the CDR3 is TGTGCCAGCAGCTTGGGGGGACCTAGCAATCAGCCCCAGCATTTT. Translated, it gives CASSLGGPSNQPQHF.